A selection of T cell receptor beta chains follows, all from one sample in a study of blood T cell repertoires in COVID-19. The protocol was immunoSEQ multiplex PCR, while the TCRdb copy is restricted to in-frame clones and leaves out a portion. This table has approximately 250,000 clones, 86% appearing once. Sequencing was carried out using peripheral blood. The receptors derive from a woman between 65 and 79 years old with COVID-19, enrolled during active disease. The CDR3 runs from the conserved cysteine through the conserved F or W. The order of the fields is V gene, D gene, clone size, J gene, CDR3 DNA, CDR3 protein. The D gene is left open where the match is weak. Clone sizes are given selectively: once, few, many, or a class where the clone is expanded.

TRBV6-1,-,-,TRBJ1-6,TGTGCCAGCTCCGAGCTAGGACTCTATAATTCACCCCTCCACTTT,CASSELGLYNSPLHF
TRBV24-1,TRBD2,-,TRBJ2-1,TGTGCCACCAGTGACCGTCGAACGGGGGGGAGCTCCTACAATGAGCAGTTCTTC,CATSDRRTGGSSYNEQFF
TRBV24-1,TRBD2,once,TRBJ2-5,TGTGCCACCAGTTCCTCGGTCCCTAGCGGGGGGCTGGAGACCCAGTACTTC,CATSSSVPSGGLETQYF
TRBV2,TRBD1,-,TRBJ2-3,TGTGCCAGCAGCTACGAGGGACAGGGGGCAACAGATACGCAGTATTTT,CASSYEGQGATDTQYF
TRBV4-1,-,-,TRBJ2-1,TGCGCCAGCAGCCTGTTGAGGGAGGCTGAGCAGTTCTTC,CASSLLREAEQFF
TRBV6-5,-,few,TRBJ1-1,TGTGCCAGCAGTTACTCCAGGGATCTGAGCACTGAAGCTTTCTTT,CASSYSRDLSTEAFF
TRBV15,TRBD1,once,TRBJ1-6,TGTGCCACCAGGGATTGGGACAGGGCTGACGATTCACCCCTCCACTTT,CATRDWDRADDSPLHF
TRBV9,TRBD1,few,TRBJ1-2,TGTGCCAGCAGCGTAGACTCGGGACAGACCTATGGCTACACCTTC,CASSVDSGQTYGYTF
TRBV20-1,-,-,TRBJ1-1,TGCAGTGCTAGTATCTGGGGGGTACCTGAAGCTTTCTTT,CSASIWGVPEAFF
TRBV18,-,-,TRBJ1-2,TGTGCCAGCTCACCACAGCAAGACTATGGCTACACCTTC,CASSPQQDYGYTF
TRBV28,TRBD2,few,TRBJ2-2,TGTGCCAACCGGGGGGGCAGCGGGGAGCTGTTTTTT,CANRGGSGELFF
TRBV2,-,-,TRBJ1-2,TGTGCCAGCAGTCAGGACCCGGGGTTTGGCTACACCTTC,CASSQDPGFGYTF
TRBV2,TRBD1,-,TRBJ1-4,TGTGCCAGCAGTGCGGACAGGGAAGCAACTAATGAAAAACTGTTTTTT,CASSADREATNEKLFF
TRBV7-2,-,-,TRBJ1-5,TGTGCCAGCAGCTTGGCGGGTCAGCCCCAGCATTTT,CASSLAGQPQHF
TRBV5-1,-,-,TRBJ2-5,TGCGCCAGCAGCTTGGCGTTAGCCGATTCGGAGACCCAGTACTTC,CASSLALADSETQYF
TRBV29-1,TRBD1,-,TRBJ1-1,TGCAGCGGAGGACAGGGGGGGTGGAACACTGAAGCTTTCTTT,CSGGQGGWNTEAFF
TRBV19,-,-,TRBJ2-1,TGTGCCAGTAGTATAGTGAGGGGGAGCTCCTACAATGAGCAGTTCTTC,CASSIVRGSSYNEQFF
TRBV11-2,TRBD1,-,TRBJ2-1,TGTGCCAGCAGCTCGGGACAGGGCCTTGAGCAGTTCTTC,CASSSGQGLEQFF
TRBV27,TRBD1,-,TRBJ1-4,TGTGCCAGCAGTACCGGGACAGCTAGTGAAAAACTGTTTTTT,CASSTGTASEKLFF
TRBV30,TRBD1,-,TRBJ2-1,TGTGCCTGGACCAGGGACAGGGGGAACAATGAGCAGTTCTTC,CAWTRDRGNNEQFF
TRBV4-1,TRBD1,-,TRBJ1-4,TGCGCCAGCAGCCACTGGGACAGCAATGAAAAACTGTTTTTT,CASSHWDSNEKLFF
TRBV4-2,TRBD2,-,TRBJ2-3,TGTGCCAGCAGCCAAGGAGTTTCTAGCGGGGCAGATACGCAGTATTTT,CASSQGVSSGADTQYF
TRBV6-5,TRBD2,once,TRBJ2-3,TGTGCCAGCAATAGCGGGAGTGGAGATACGCAGTATTTT,CASNSGSGDTQYF
TRBV5-4,-,-,TRBJ2-5,TGTGCCAGCAGCTTGGCACAGTTCCAAGAGACCCAGTACTTC,CASSLAQFQETQYF